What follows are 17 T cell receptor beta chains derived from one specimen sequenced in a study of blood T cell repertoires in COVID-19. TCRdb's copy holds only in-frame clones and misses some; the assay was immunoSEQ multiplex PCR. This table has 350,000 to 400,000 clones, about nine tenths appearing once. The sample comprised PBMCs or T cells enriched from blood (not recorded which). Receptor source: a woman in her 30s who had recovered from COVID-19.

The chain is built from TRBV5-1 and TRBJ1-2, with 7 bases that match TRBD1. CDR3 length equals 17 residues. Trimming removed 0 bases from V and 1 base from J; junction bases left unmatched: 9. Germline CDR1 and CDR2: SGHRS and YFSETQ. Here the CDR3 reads CASSLVWDRCSNYGYTF. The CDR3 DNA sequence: TGCGCCAGCAGCTTGGTTTGGGACAGATGTAGTAACTATGGCTACACCTTC.

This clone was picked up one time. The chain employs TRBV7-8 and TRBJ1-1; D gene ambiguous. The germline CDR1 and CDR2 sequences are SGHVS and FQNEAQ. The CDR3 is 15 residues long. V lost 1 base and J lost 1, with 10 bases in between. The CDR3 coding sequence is TGTGCCAGCAGCTTAGAGGAGTGGAGGAACACTGAAGCTTTCTTT. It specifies CASSLEEWRNTEAFF.

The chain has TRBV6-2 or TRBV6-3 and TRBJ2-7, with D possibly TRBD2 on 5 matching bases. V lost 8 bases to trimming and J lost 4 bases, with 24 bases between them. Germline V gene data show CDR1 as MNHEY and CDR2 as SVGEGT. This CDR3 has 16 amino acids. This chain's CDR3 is CASRRERIGRGYEQYF. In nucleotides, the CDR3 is TGTGCCAGCCGCCGCGAAAGGATCGGACGGGGTTACGAGCAGTACTTC.

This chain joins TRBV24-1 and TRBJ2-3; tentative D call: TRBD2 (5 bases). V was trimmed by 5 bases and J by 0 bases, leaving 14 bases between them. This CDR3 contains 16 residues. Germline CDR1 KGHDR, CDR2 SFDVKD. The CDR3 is CATSGGSTGSTDTQYF. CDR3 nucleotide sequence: TGTGCCACCAGTGGGGGATCGACGGGAAGCACAGATACGCAGTATTTT.

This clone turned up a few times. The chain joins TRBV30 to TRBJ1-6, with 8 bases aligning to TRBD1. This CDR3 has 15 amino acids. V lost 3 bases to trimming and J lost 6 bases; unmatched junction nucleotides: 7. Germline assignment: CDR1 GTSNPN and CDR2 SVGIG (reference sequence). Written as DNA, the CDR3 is TGTGCCTGGAGGTTCGGGACAGGTTTTAATTCACCCCTCCACTTT. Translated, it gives CAWRFGTGFNSPLHF.

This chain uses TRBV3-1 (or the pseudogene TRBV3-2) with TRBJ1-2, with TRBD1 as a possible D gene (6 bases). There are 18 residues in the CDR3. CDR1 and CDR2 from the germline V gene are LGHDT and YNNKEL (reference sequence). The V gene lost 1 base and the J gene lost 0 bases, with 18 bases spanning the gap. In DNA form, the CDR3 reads TGTGCCAGCAGCCAAGTGGTTACGGGGGGCGGCTCTAACTATGGCTACACCTTC. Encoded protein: CASSQVVTGGGSNYGYTF.

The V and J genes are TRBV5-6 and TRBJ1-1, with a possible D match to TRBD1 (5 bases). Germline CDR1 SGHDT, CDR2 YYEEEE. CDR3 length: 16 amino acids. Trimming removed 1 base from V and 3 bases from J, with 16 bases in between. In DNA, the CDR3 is TGTGCCAGCAGCTTGCTGTCGGGGGTTGGGGACACTGAAGCTTTCTTT. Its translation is CASSLLSGVGDTEAFF. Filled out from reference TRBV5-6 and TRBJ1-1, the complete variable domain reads DAGVTQSPTHLIKTRGQQVTLRCSPKSGHDTVSWYQQALGQGPQFIFQYYEEEERQRGNFPDRFSGHQFPNYSSELNVNALLLGDSALYLCASSLLSGVGDTEAFFGQGTRLTVV.

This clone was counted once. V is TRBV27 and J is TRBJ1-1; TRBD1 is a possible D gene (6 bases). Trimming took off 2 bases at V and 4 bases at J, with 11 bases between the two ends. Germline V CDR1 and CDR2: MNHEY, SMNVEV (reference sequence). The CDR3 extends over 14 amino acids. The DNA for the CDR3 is TGTGCCAGCAGTTTAAGGGGGGGCACCACTGAAGCTTTCTTT. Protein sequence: CASSLRGGTTEAFF.

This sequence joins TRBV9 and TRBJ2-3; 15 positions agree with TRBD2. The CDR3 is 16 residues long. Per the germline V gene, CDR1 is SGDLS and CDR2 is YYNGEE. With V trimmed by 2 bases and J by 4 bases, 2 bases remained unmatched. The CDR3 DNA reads TGTGCCAGCAGCGTCGGACTAGCGGGGGGGGCAGATACGCAGTATTTT. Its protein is CASSVGLAGGADTQYF.

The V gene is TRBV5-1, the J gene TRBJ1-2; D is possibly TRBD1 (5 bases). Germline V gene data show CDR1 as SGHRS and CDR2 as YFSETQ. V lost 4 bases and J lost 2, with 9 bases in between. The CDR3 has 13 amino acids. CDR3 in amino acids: CASSIQENYGYTF. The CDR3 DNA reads TGCGCCAGCAGCATACAGGAGAACTATGGCTACACCTTC.

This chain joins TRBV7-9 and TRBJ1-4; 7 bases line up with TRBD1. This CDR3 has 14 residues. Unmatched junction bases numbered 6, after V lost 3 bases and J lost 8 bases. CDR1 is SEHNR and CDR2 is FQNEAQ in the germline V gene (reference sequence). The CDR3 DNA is TGTGCCAGCAGCTTTGACAGGGCCGACGAAAAACTGTTTTTT. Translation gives CASSFDRADEKLFF.

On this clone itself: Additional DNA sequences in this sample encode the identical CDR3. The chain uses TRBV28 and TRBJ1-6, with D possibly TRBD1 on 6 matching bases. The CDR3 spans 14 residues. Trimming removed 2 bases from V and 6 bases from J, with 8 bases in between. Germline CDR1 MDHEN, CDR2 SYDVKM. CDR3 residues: CASSLGGANSPLHF. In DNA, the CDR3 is TGTGCCAGCAGTTTAGGGGGCGCTAATTCACCCCTCCACTTT.

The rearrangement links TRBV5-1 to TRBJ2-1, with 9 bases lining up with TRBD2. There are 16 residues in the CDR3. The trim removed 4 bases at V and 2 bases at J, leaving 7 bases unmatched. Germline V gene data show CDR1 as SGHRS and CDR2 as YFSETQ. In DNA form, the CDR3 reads TGCGCCAGCAGCCCCCCAGCGGGGGGCCCCTACAATGAGCAGTTCTTC. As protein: CASSPPAGGPYNEQFF.

CDR3 region: CASSLSGTGDNEQYF. The CDR3 nucleotides read TGTGCCAGCAGTTTATCCGGGACAGGGGATAACGAGCAGTACTTC. V usage is TRBV28 and J usage is TRBJ2-7, with 10 bases identical to TRBD1. The CDR3 spans 15 residues. J gave up 5 bases and V 1 base, and 5 bases lay outside the gene matches. Germline CDR1 is MDHEN and CDR2 is SYDVKM. Complete variable domain (other parts from reference TRBV28 and TRBJ2-7): DVKVTQSSRYLVKRTGEKVFLECVQDMDHENMFWYRQDPGLGLRLIYFSYDVKMKEKGDIPEGYSVSREKKERFSLILESASTNQTSMYLCASSLSGTGDNEQYFGPGTRLTVT.

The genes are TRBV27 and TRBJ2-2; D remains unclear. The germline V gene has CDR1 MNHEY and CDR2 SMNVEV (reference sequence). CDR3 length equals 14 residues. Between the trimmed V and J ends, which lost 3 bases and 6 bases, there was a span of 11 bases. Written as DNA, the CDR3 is TGTGCCAGCAGTTTCGCAGATCTGCCCGGGGAGCTGTTTTTT. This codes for CASSFADLPGELFF.

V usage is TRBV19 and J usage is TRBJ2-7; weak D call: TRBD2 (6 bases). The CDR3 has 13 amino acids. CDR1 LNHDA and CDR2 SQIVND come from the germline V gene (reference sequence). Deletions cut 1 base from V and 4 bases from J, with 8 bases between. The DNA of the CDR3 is TGTGCCAGTAGTATAGGGGGGGAGTACGAGCAGTACTTC. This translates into CASSIGGEYEQYF. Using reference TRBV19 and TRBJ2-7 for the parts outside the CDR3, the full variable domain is DGGITQSPKYLFRKEGQNVTLSCEQNLNHDAMYWYRQDPGQGLRLIYYSQIVNDFQKGDIAEGYSVSREKKESFPLTVTSAQKNPTAFYLCASSIGGEYEQYFGPGTRLTVT.

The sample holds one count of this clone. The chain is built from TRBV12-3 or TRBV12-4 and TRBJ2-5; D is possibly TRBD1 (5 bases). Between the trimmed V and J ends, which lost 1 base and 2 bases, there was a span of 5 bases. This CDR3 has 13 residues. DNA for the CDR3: TGTGCCAGCAGTTTAGACAGGCAAGAGACCCAGTACTTC. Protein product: CASSLDRQETQYF.